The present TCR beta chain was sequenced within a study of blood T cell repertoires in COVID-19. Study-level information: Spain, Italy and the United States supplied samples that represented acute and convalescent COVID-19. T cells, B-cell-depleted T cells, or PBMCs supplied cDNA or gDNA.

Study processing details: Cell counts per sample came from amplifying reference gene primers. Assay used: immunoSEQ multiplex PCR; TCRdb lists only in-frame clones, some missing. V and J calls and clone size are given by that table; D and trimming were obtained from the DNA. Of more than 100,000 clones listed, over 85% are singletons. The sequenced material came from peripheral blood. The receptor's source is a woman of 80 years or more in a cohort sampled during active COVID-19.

The CDR3 bases are TGTGCCACCAGTGACGGTGAGAGGGGGGGAGGAAGGGAGCAGTTCTTC. This codes for CATSDGERGGGREQFF. The chain recombines TRBV24-1 with TRBJ2-1; a weak D match, TRBD2 (7 bases). Germline V CDR1 and CDR2: KGHDR, SFDVKD. The CDR3 runs to 16 residues. V lost 4 bases, J lost 10 bases, and 22 bases lay in between.